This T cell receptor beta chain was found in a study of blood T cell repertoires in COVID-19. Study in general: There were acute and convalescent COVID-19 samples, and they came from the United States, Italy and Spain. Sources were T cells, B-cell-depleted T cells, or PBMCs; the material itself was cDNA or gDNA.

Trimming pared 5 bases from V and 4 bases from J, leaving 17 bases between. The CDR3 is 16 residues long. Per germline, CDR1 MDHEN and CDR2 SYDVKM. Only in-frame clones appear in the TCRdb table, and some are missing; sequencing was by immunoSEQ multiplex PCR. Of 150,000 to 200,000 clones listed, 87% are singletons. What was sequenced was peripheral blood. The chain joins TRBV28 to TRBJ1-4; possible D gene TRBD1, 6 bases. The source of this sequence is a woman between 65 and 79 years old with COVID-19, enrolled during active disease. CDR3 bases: TGTGCCAGCAGTGTCCCCTCGGGGGGGCTTAATGAAAAACTGTTTTTT. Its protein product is CASSVPSGGLNEKLFF.